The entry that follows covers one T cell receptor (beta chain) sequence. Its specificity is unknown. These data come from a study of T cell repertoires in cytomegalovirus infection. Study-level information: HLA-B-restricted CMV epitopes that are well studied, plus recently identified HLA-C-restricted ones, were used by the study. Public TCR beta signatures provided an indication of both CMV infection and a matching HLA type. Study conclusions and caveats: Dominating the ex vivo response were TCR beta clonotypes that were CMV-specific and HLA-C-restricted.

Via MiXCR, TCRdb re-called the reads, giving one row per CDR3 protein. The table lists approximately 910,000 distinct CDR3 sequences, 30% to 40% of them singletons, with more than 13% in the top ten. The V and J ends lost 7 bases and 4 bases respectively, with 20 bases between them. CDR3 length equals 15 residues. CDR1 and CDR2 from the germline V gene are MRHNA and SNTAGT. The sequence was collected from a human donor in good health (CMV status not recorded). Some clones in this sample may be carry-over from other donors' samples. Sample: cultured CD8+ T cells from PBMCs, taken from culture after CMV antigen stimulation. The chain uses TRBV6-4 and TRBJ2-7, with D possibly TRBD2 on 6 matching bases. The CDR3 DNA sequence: TGTGCCAGCACCACCGACCGGACGAGCGGGTACGAGCAGTACGTC. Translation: CASTTDRTSGYEQYV.